Presented here are 17 T cell receptor beta chains from one specimen sequenced in a study of CD8 T cells in Susac syndrome. Reverse transcription of roughly 0.5 to 1 ug RNA was carried out with random hexamers. TCRdb called the immunoSEQ multiplex PCR reads again in MiXCR, with one record for every CDR3 protein. The sample lists about 130,000 distinct CDR3 sequences, about 95% occurring once. The material sequenced was CD8+ T cells from PBMCs. Source of these receptors: a human donor with Susac syndrome.

CDR3 bases: TGCAGTGCTGATTCGGGCCTCCGGGACGGCTACACCTTC. Its translation: CSADSGLRDGYTF. The chain combines TRBV20-1 with TRBJ1-2, with a possible D match to TRBD1 (5 bases). CDR3 size: 13 residues. The V and J ends lost 5 bases and 8 bases respectively, with 18 bases between them. The germline V gene has CDR1 DFQATT and CDR2 SNEGSKA (reference sequence).

The J gene is TRBJ1-1, the V gene TRBV30; D remains ambiguous. Germline V gene data show CDR1 as GTSNPN and CDR2 as SVGIG (reference sequence). V lost 7 bases to trimming and J lost 0 bases, with 9 bases between them. The CDR3 contains 12 residues. CDR3 coding DNA: TGTGCCTTTAGCGAGATGAACACTGAAGCTTTCTTT. It encodes CAFSEMNTEAFF.

The chain links TRBV30 to TRBJ2-2, with D perhaps TRBD1 (5 bases). Germline CDR1 GTSNPN, CDR2 SVGIG (reference sequence). There are 13 residues in the CDR3. Trimming stripped 3 bases from V and 4 bases from J, with 9 bases between. The CDR3 region is CAWSAGFTGELFF. Written as DNA, the CDR3 is TGTGCCTGGAGCGCAGGGTTCACCGGGGAGCTGTTTTTT.

This clonotype was detected once. V is TRBV4-1 and J is TRBJ1-6; maybe TRBD1 (6 bases). The CDR3 consists of 14 residues. Germline CDR1 and CDR2: MGHRA and YSYEKL. The V gene lost 6 bases and the J gene lost 9 bases, with 15 bases spanning the gap. As DNA, the CDR3 is TGCGCCAGCAGTCCAGGACAGATGGGTTCACCCCTCCACTTT. The encoded protein is CASSPGQMGSPLHF.

The rearrangement links TRBV30 to TRBJ2-2; 8 nucleotides align to TRBD1. Looked up from germline, CDR1 is GTSNPN and CDR2 is SVGIG (reference sequence). The CDR3 totals 14 residues. Losses at the gene ends were 6 bases for V and 5 bases for J; bases not matched to a gene: 8. The CDR3 region is CACRDRGDTGELFF. The CDR3 nucleotides read TGTGCCTGCCGTGACAGGGGAGATACCGGGGAGCTGTTTTTT.

The chain is built from TRBV4-1 and TRBJ1-2; D is ambiguous. Trimming took 4 bases from V and 0 from J, leaving 15 bases between them. The CDR3 loop spans 16 amino acids. The germline V gene encodes CDR1 MGHRA and CDR2 YSYEKL. The CDR3: CASSPEWGAANYGYTF. CDR3 DNA sequence: TGCGCCAGCAGCCCGGAGTGGGGTGCGGCTAACTATGGCTACACCTTC.

V is TRBV12-3 or TRBV12-4 and J is TRBJ1-1; maybe TRBD1 (5 bases). Trimming left V 8 bases short and J 3 bases short, with 16 bases between. The CDR3 has 14 amino acids. CDR3 coding DNA: TGTGCCAGCTACCGCGGGGGAGAGGACACTGAAGCTTTCTTT. Translation: CASYRGGEDTEAFF.

This clonotype was recorded a few times. The chain employs TRBV4-2 and TRBJ1-2, with D possibly matching TRBD1 (6 bases). The CDR3 is 17 residues long. The germline V gene encodes CDR1 LGHNA and CDR2 YNFKEQ. Trimming took off 1 base at V and 4 bases at J, with 19 bases between the two ends. The chain's CDR3 is CASSQVLVGGLTYGYTF. The CDR3 region has the DNA TGTGCCAGCAGCCAAGTGTTGGTTGGGGGGCTTACCTATGGCTACACCTTC.

This sequence joins TRBV12-3 or TRBV12-4 and TRBJ2-6; D is undetermined. V dropped 3 bases and J dropped 0 bases, with 9 bases sitting between them. This CDR3 has 16 amino acids. CDR3 loop: CASSFWAFSGANVLTF. The CDR3, as DNA: TGTGCCAGCAGTTTTTGGGCCTTCTCTGGGGCCAACGTCCTGACTTTC.

The chain has TRBV5-6 and TRBJ1-1, with D uncertain. The germline CDR1 and CDR2 sequences are SGHDT and YYEEEE. The CDR3 spans 13 residues. With 2 bases removed from V and 3 bases from J, the gap between germline ends came to 8 bases. The CDR3 DNA sequence: TGTGCCAGCAGCTTCACGAGGGACACTGAAGCTTTCTTT. Translated: CASSFTRDTEAFF.

The V and J genes are TRBV20-1 and TRBJ2-5; tentative D call: TRBD2 (6 bases). CDR3 length: 14 amino acids. Trimming left V 4 bases short and J 2 bases short, with 14 bases between. In germline, CDR1 is DFQATT, CDR2 SNEGSKA (reference sequence). In DNA, the CDR3 is TGCAGTGCTAAAGATGGGACTTCACAAGAGACCCAGTACTTC. This encodes CSAKDGTSQETQYF.

The chain combines TRBV5-1 with TRBJ1-4, with D possibly being TRBD1 (5 bases). V lost 3 bases and J lost 2, with 14 bases in between. The CDR3 contains 16 residues. CDR1 and CDR2 from the germline V gene are SGHRS and YFSETQ. Here the CDR3 reads CASSSNPGPTNEKLFF. CDR3 in DNA: TGCGCCAGCAGCTCGAACCCAGGGCCCACTAATGAAAAACTGTTTTTT.

The chain joins TRBV29-1 to TRBJ2-3; 10 bases agree with TRBD1. The V gene end was trimmed by 7 bases and the J gene end by 10 bases; junction bases not matched to a gene: 11. CDR1 is SQVTM, CDR2 ANQGSEA, per germline. CDR3 size: 13 residues. CDR3 amino acids: CSGVPGQGMAQYF. As DNA, the CDR3 is TGCAGCGGAGTCCCGGGACAGGGGATGGCGCAGTATTTT.

The V call is TRBV4-3, the J call TRBJ2-7, with D perhaps being TRBD1 or TRBD2 (5 bases each). Trimming left V 1 base short and J 7 bases short, with 20 bases between. The germline V gene has CDR1 LGHNA and CDR2 YSLEER. The CDR3 contains 16 residues. The CDR3 loop reads CASSQGTGTAWGEQYF. The CDR3 DNA is TGCGCCAGCAGCCAAGGAACCGGGACGGCGTGGGGAGAGCAGTACTTC.

The chain recombines TRBV7-2 with TRBJ2-1; 7 nucleotides align to TRBD1. J lost 3 bases, V lost 5 bases, and 13 bases had no gene match. This CDR3 has 17 residues. Germline V gives CDR1 SGHTA, CDR2 FQGNSA. CDR3 in DNA: TGTGCCAGCAGCAAACACCCCGGGACAGAACTCTACAATGAGCAGTTCTTC. Translation: CASSKHPGTELYNEQFF.

The V call is TRBV29-1, the J call TRBJ2-3; D is unclear. Germline V gene sequence: CDR1 SQVTM, CDR2 ANQGSEA. This CDR3 contains 13 residues. Trimming left V 5 bases short and J 2 bases short, with 11 bases between. This CDR3 is CSVLPVFTDTQYF. The DNA of the CDR3 is TGCAGCGTTCTGCCCGTATTCACAGATACGCAGTATTTT.

The chain combines TRBV20-1 with TRBJ1-5; possible D gene TRBD1, 5 bases. Trimming left V 3 bases short and J 6 bases short, with 12 bases between. From germline, CDR1 is DFQATT and CDR2 SNEGSKA (reference sequence). CDR3 size: 13 residues. Here the CDR3 reads CSASGGESQPQHF. The CDR3, as DNA: TGCAGTGCTAGCGGGGGGGAGTCTCAGCCCCAGCATTTT.